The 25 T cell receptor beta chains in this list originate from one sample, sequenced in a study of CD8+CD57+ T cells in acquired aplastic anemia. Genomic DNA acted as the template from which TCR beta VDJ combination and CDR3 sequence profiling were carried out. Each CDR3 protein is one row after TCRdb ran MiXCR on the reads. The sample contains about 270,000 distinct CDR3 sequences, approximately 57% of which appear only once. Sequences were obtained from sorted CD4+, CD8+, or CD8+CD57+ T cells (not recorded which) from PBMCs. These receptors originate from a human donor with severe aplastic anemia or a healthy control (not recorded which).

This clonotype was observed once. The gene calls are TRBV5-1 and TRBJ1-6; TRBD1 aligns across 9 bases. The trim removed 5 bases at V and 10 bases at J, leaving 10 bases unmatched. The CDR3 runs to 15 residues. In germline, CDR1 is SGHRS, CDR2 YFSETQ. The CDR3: CASSKAGTGLSPLHF. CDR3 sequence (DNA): TGCGCCAGCAGTAAGGCCGGGACAGGGTTGTCACCCCTCCACTTT. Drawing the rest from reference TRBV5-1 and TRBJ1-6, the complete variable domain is KAGVTQTPRYLIKTRGQQVTLSCSPISGHRSVSWYQQTPGQGLQFLFEYFSETQRNKGNFPGRFSGRQFSNSRSEMNVSTLELGDSALYLCASSKAGTGLSPLHFGNGTRLTVT.

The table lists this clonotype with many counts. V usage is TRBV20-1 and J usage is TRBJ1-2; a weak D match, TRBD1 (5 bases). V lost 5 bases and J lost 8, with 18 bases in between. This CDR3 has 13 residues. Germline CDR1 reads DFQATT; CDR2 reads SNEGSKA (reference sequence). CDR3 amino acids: CSAPSRVTGGYTF. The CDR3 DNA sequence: TGCAGTGCTCCCTCCAGGGTGACGGGAGGCTACACCTTC.

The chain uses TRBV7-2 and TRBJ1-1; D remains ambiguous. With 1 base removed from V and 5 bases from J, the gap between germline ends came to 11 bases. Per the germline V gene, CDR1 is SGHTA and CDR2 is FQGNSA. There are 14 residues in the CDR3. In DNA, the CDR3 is TGTGCCAGCAGCTTAGTAACTACTAGGACTGAAGCTTTCTTT. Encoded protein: CASSLVTTRTEAFF.

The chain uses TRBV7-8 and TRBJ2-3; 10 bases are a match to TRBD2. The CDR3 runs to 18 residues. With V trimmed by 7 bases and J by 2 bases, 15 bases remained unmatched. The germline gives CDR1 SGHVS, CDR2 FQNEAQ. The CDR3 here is CASNLRASGRGATDTQYF. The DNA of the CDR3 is TGTGCCAGCAATCTACGGGCTAGCGGGAGAGGGGCCACAGATACGCAGTATTTT.

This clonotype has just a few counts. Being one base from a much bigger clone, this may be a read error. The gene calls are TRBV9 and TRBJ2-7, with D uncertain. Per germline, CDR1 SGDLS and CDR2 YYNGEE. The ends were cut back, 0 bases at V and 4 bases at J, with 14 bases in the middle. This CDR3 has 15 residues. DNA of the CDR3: TGTGCCAGCAGCGTAGGTGGTAGCTTTGGATACGAGCAGTACTTC. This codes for CASSVGGSFGYEQYF.

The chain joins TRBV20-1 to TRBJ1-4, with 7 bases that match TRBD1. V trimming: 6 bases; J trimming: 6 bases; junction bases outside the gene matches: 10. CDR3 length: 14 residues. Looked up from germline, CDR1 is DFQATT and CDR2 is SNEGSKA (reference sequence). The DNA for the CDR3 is TGCAGTGCCACACCTCCTACAGGGGATGAAAAACTGTTTTTT. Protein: CSATPPTGDEKLFF.

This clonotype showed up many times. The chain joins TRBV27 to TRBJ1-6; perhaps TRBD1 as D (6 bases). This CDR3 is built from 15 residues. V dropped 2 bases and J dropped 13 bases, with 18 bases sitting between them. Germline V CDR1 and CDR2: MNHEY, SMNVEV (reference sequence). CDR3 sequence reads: CASSLGQGILSPLHF. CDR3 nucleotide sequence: TGTGCCAGCAGTTTAGGGCAGGGGATTCTATCGCCCCTCCACTTT.

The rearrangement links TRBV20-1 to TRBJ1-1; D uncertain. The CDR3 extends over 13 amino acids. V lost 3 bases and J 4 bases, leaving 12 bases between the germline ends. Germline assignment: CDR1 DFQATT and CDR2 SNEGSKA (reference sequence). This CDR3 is CSASSGLLTEAFF. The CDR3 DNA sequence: TGCAGTGCTAGTTCAGGACTTCTCACTGAAGCTTTCTTT.

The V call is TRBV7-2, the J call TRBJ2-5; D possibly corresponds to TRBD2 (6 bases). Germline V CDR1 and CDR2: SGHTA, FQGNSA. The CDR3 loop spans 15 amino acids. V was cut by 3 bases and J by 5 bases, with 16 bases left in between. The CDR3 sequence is CASSLPGVGYETQYF. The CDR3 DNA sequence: TGTGCCAGCAGCTTGCCGGGGGTTGGGTATGAGACCCAGTACTTC.

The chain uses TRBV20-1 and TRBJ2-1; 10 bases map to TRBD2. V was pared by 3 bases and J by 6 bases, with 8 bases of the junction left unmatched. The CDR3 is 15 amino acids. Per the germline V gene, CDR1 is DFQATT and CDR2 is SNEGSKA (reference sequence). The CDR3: CSARSGTSEVNEQFF. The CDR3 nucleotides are TGCAGTGCTAGGTCCGGGACTAGCGAGGTCAATGAGCAGTTCTTC.

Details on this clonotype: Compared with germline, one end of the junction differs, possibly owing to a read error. The CDR3 DNA reads as TGCAGTGCTGGACTAACGGGAGAGGCCCAGTACTTC. As protein: CSAGLTGEAQYF. The chain is built from TRBV20-1 and TRBJ2-5; tentative D call: TRBD2 (6 bases). The CDR3 totals 12 residues. Germline V gene lookup returns CDR1 DFQATT and CDR2 SNEGSKA (reference sequence).

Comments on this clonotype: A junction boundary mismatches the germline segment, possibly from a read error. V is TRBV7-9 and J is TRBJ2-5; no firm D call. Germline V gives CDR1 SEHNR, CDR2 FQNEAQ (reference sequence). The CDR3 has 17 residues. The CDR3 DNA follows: TGTGCCAGCAACACAGTGGATTATGGCTCCCTCGAAGAGGCCCAGTACTTC. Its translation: CASNTVDYGSLEEAQYF.

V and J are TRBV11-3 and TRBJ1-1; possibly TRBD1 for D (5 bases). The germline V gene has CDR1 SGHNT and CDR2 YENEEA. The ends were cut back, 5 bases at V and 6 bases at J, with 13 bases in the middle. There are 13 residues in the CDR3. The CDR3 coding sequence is TGTGCCAGCAGCCTCCAGTTGGGGGCTGAAGCTTTCTTT. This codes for CASSLQLGAEAFF. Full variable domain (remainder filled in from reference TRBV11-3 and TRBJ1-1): EAGVVQSPRYKIIEKKQPVAFWCNPISGHNTLYWYLQNLGQGPELLIRYENEEAVDDSQLPKDRFSAERLKGVDSTLKIQPAELGDSAVYLCASSLQLGAEAFFGQGTRLTVV.

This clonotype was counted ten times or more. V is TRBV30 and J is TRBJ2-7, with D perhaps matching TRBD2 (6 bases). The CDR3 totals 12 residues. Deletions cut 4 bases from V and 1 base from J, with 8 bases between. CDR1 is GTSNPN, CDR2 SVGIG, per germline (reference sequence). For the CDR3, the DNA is TGTGCCTGGAAGGGACTTTCCTACGAGCAGTACTTC. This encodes CAWKGLSYEQYF.

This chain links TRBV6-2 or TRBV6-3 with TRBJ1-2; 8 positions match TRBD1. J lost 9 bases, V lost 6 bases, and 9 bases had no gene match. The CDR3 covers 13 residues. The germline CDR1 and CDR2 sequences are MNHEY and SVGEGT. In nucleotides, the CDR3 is TGTGCCAGCAGCTACCGGGACAGGACAAGCTACACCTTC. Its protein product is CASSYRDRTSYTF.

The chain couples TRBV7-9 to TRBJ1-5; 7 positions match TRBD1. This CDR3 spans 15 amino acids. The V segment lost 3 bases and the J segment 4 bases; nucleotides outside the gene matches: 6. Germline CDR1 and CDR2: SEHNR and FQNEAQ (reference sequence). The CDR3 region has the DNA TGTGCCAGCAGCTTGACGACAGGGAGAAATCAGCCCCAGCATTTT. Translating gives CASSLTTGRNQPQHF.

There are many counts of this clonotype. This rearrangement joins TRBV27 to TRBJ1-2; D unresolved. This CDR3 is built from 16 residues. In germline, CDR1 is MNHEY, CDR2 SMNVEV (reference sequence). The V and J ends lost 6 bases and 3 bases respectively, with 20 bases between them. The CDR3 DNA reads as TGTGCCAGCAGCTCGGGGAGAGGAGGATGGGACTATGGCTACACCTTC. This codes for CASSSGRGGWDYGYTF.

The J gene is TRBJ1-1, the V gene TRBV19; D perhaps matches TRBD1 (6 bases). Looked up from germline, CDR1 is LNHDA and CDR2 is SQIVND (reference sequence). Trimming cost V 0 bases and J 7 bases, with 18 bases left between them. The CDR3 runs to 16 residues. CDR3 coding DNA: TGTGCCAGTAGTATAGATGGAAGGAGGGGGATAGGTGAAGCTTTCTTT. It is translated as CASSIDGRRGIGEAFF.

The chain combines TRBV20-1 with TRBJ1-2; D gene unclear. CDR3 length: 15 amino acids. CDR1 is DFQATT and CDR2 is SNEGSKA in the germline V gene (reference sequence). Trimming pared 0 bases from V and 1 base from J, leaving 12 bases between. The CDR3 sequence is CSARDPSGRNYGYTF. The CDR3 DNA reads TGCAGTGCTAGAGATCCGTCAGGTCGTAACTATGGCTACACCTTC.

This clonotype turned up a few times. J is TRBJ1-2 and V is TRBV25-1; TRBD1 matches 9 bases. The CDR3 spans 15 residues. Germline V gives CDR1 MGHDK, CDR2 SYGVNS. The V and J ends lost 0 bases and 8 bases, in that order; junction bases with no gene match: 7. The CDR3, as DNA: TGTGCCAGCAGTGAATATGCCGGGACAGGGCGCGGCTACACCTTC. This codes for CASSEYAGTGRGYTF.

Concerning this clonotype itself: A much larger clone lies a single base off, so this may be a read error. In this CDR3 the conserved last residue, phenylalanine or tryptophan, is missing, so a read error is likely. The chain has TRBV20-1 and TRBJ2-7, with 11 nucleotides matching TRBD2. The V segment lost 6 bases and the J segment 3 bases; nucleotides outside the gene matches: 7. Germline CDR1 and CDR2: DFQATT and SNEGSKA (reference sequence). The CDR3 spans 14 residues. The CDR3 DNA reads TGCAGTGCCAGACTAGCGGGGAGCCTCTACGAGCAGTACCTC. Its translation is CSARLAGSLYEQYL.

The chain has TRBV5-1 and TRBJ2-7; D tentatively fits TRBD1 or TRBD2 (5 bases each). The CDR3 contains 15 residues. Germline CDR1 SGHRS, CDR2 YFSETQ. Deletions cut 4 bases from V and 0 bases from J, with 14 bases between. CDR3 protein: CASSLSVGVSYEQYF. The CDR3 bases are TGCGCCAGCAGCCTATCGGTGGGGGTCTCCTACGAGCAGTACTTC. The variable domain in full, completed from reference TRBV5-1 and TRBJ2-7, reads KAGVTQTPRYLIKTRGQQVTLSCSPISGHRSVSWYQQTPGQGLQFLFEYFSETQRNKGNFPGRFSGRQFSNSRSEMNVSTLELGDSALYLCASSLSVGVSYEQYFGPGTRLTVT.

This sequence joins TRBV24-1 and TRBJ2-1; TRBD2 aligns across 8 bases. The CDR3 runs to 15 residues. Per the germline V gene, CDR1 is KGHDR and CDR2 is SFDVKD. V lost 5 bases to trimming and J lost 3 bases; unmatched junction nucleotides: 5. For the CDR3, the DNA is TGTGCCACCAGTGCCCGGGGGGGCCTCTACAATGAGCAGTTCTTC. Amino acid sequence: CATSARGGLYNEQFF.

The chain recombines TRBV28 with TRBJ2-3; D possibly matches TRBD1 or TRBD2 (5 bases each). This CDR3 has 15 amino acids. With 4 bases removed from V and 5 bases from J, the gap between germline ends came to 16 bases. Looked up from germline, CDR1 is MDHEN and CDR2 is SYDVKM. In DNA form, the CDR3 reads TGTGCCAGCAGTTCATCCGGGACCGATGGAGATACGCAGTATTTT. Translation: CASSSSGTDGDTQYF.

The CDR3 region has the DNA TGCGCCAGCAGCCAAGGATTTCTGGGCGTAGATACGCAGTATTTT. It encodes CASSQGFLGVDTQYF. V and J are TRBV4-1 and TRBJ2-3; D is uncertain. Trimming took off 1 base at V and 5 bases at J, with 13 bases between the two ends. CDR1 and CDR2 from the germline V gene are MGHRA and YSYEKL. This CDR3 region has 15 residues.